The entry below describes one T cell receptor beta chain. Its binding antigen is unknown. These data belong to a study of monozygotic twins with inflammatory bowel disease (dated by TCRdb to the late 2010s). A note on the overall study: In total, about 30 monozygotic twin pairs made up the full study: 19 Danish pairs, all IBD-discordant, plus nine German pairs, of which four were IBD-concordant and five were IBD-discordant. Each individual had, on average, about 151 000 unique TCRalpha sequences and 181 000 unique TCRbeta sequences available for analysis. Within discordant pairs, disease-associated traits were sought mainly by comparing IBD patients with their genetically identical healthy co-twins. Study-level results and caveats: The results gave no support for a single strong signal or clonotype linked to IBD. Concordant and discordant twins showed no difference in repertoire similarity, possibly because of limited statistical power. TCRbeta repertoire diversity, by inverse Simpson index, was decreased in IBD patients compared with their healthy co-twins. Fewer clonotypes were shared with other individuals by IBD patients than by healthy twins, most markedly in patients showing signs of disease activity. Background noise and inter-individual variability may have been introduced into the repertoires by the differing immunosuppressive treatments among patients. The analysis was unable to tell apart different T cell subtypes.

Looking up the germline V gene yields CDR1 KGHSH and CDR2 LQKENI. Including the terminal cysteine and phenylalanine, the CDR3 comprises 14 residues. A DNA sequence was not provided. From each donor, a roughly 2.6 ml peripheral blood sample was collected into PAXgene tubes and stored at -80 degrees C. Total RNA was isolated from whole blood with the PAXgene blood miRNA kit on an automated QIAcube, without T cell sorting. Peripheral blood from monozygotic twin pairs who were concordant or discordant for inflammatory bowel disease underwent deep TCRalpha and TCRbeta repertoire profiling using unique molecular barcoding. Smoking habits were recorded for all twin pairs, and individuals were classified as current, former or never smokers. The library relied on 5' RACE. Each TCR library was prepared from about 3.5 ug of total RNA. For each sample, cDNA was synthesized in eight separate reactions using SMARTScribe reverse transcriptase. During cDNA synthesis, template switching introduced unique molecular identifiers that contained a 6-nucleotide sample barcode. Amplification of TCRalpha and TCRbeta cDNA involved two nested PCRs of about 15 and 9 cycles, and each PCR was followed by bead purification. Before amplification, cDNA was treated with uracil DNA-glycosylase and purified using the QIAquick PCR purification kit. The second PCR added Illumina TruSeq-compatible adapters along with sample-specific barcodes. Library quality and concentration were checked on TapeStation and Qubit, and libraries were pooled at around 5 ng each. The pooled libraries were sequenced with 2 x 100 bp reads and custom sequencing primers on an Illumina HiSeq2500 single-index Rapid Run. In the authors' own workflow: MiGEC version 1.2.6 was used for UMI-based consensus assembly, which corrected PCR and sequencing errors. MiXCR version 2.1.1 handled V(D)J alignment, clonotype assembly and CDR3 extraction. To normalise gene usage, clonotype sharing and MAIT/NKT TCR abundance, the analysis used the top 1000, 10 000 and 20 000 clonotypes per sample. Diversity was computed as the inverse Simpson index with the vegan R package after downsampling to 27 000 UMIs. Paired Mann-Whitney U tests on discordant twin pairs were used, with Benjamini-Hochberg multiple-testing correction. Each entry corresponds to one CDR3 protein sequence from reads that TCRdb reprocessed, and DNA is not given. The V and J calls shown here were made by TCRdb, not taken from the authors' results. The sample has around 210,000 distinct CDR3 sequences on record. Roughly 7.5% of the sample is held by the ten biggest clonotypes.

The sequenced sample was blood. The sequence was collected from a human donor with ulcerative colitis or Crohn's disease, or a healthy co-twin of an affected twin (not recorded which). This sequence uses TRBV18 and TRBJ1-2; as DNA is missing, the TRBD1 call by TCRdb cannot be tested. This receptor carries the CDR3 CASSPGQGGYGYTF.